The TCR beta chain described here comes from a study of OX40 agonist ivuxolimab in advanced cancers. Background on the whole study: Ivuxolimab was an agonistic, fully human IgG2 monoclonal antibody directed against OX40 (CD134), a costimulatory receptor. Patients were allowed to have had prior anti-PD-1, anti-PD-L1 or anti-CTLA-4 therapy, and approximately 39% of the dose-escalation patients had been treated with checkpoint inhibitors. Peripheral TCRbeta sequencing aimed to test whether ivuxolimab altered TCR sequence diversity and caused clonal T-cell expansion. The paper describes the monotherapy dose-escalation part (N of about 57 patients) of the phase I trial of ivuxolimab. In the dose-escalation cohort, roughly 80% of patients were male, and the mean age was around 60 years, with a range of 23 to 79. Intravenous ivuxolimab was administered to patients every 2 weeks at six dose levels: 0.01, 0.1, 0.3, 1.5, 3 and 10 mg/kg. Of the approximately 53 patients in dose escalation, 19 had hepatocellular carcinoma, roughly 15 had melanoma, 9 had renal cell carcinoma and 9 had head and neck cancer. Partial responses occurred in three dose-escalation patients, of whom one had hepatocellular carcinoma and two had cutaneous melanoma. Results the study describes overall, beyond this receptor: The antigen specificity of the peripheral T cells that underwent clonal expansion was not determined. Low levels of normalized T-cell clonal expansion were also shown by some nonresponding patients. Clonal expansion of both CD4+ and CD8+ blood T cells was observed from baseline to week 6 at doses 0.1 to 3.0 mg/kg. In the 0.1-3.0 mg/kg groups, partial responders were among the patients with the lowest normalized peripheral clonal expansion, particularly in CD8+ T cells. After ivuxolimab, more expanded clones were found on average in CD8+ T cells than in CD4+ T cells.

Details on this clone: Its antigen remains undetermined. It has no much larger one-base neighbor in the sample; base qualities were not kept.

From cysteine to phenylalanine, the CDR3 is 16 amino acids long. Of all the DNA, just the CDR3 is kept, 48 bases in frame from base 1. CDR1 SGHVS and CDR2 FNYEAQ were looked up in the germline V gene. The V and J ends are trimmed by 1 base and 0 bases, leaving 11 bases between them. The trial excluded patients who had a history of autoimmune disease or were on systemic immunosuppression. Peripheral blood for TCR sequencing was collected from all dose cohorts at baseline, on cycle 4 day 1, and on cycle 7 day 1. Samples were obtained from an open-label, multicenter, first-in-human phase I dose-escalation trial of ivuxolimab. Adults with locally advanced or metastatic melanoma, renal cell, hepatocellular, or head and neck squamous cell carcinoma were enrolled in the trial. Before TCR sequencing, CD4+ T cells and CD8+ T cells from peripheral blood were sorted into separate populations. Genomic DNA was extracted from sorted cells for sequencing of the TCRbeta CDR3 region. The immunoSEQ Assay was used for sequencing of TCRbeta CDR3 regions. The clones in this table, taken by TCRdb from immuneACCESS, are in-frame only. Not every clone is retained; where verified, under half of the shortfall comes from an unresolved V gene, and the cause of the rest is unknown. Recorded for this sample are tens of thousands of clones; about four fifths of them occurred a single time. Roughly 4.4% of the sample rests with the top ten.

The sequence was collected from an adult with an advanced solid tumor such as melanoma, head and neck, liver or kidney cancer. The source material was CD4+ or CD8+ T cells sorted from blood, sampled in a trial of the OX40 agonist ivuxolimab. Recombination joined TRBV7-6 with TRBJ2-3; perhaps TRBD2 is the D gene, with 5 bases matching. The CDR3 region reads CASSLGGWGSTDTQYF. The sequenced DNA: TGTGCCAGCAGCTTAGGCGGGTGGGGAAGCACAGATACGCAGTATTTT.